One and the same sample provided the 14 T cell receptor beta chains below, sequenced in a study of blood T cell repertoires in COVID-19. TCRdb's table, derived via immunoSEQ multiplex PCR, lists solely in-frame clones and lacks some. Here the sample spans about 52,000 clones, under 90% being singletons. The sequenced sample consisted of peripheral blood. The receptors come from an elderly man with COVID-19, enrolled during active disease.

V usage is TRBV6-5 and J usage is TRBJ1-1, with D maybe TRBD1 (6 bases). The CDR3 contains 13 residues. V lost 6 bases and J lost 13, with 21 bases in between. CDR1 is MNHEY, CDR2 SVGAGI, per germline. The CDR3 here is CASRKGHSLRDFF. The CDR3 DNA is TGTGCCAGCAGGAAGGGACACAGCCTAAGGGATTTCTTT.

The CDR3 DNA reads as TGTGCCAGCAGCTTAGTCTCTCCTAGCGGGGGTGGAGAGACCCAGTACTTC. Protein sequence: CASSLVSPSGGGETQYF. V and J are TRBV7-2 and TRBJ2-5; TRBD2 matches at 10 bases. Germline lookup yields CDR1 SGHTA and CDR2 FQGNSA. Trimming at V came to 1 base and at J to 4 bases, leaving 9 bases not matched to a gene. The CDR3 sequence is 17 residues long.

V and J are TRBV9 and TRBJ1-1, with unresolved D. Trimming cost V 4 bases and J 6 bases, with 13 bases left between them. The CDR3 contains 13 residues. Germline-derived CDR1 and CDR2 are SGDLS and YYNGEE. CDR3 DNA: TGTGCCAGCAGCACCGCTACCTCGGCTGAAGCTTTCTTT. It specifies CASSTATSAEAFF.

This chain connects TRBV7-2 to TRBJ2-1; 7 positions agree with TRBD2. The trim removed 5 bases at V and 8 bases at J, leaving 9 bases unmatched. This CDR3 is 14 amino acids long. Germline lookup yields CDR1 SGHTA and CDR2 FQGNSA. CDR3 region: CASSLSGAADEQFF. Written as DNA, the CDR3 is TGTGCCAGCAGCCTCAGCGGGGCAGCAGATGAGCAGTTCTTC.

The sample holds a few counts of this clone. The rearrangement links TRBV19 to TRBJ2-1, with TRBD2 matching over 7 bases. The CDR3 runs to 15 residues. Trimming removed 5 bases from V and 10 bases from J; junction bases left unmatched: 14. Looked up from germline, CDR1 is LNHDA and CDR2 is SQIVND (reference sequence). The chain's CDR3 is CASSQISAGLREQFF. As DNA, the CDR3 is TGTGCCAGTAGTCAGATCTCAGCGGGACTTCGGGAGCAGTTCTTC. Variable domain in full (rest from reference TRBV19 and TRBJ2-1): DGGITQSPKYLFRKEGQNVTLSCEQNLNHDAMYWYRQDPGQGLRLIYYSQIVNDFQKGDIAEGYSVSREKKESFPLTVTSAQKNPTAFYLCASSQISAGLREQFFGPGTRLTVL.

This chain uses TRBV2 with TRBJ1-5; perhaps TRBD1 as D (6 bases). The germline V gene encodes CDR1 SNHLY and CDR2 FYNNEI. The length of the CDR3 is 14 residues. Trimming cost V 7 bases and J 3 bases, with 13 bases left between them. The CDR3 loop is CASTDRSTNQPQHF. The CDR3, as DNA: TGTGCCAGCACAGACAGGAGCACCAATCAGCCCCAGCATTTT.

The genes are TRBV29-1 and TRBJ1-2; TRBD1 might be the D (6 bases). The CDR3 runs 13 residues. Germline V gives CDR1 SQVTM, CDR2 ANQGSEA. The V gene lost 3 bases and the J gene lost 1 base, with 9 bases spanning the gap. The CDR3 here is CSVEHRDNYGYTF. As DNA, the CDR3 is TGCAGCGTTGAGCACAGGGATAACTATGGCTACACCTTC.

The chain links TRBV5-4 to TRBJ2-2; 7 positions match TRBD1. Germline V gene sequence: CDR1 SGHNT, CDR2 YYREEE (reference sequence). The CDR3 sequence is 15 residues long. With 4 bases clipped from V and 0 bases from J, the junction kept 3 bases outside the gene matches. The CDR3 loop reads CASSRGQSNTGELFF. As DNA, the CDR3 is TGTGCCAGCAGCCGGGGACAGTCGAACACCGGGGAGCTGTTTTTT.

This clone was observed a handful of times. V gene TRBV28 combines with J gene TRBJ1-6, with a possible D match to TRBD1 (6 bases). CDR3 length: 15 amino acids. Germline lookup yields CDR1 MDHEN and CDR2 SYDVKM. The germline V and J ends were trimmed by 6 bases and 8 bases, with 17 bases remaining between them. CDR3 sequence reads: CASSHGQTLDSPLHF. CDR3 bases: TGTGCCAGCAGCCACGGACAGACCCTTGATTCACCCCTCCACTTT.

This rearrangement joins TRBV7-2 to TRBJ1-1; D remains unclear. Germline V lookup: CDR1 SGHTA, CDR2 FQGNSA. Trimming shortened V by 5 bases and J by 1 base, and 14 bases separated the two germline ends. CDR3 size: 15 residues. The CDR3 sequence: CASSRDFPPNTEAFF. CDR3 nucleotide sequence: TGTGCCAGCAGCCGGGATTTTCCACCGAACACTGAAGCTTTCTTT.

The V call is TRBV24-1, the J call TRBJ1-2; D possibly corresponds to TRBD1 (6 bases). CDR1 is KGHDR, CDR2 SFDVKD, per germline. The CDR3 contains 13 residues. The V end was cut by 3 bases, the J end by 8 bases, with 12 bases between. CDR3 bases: TGTGCCACCAGTGATACCAACAGGGACGGCTACACCTTC. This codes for CATSDTNRDGYTF.

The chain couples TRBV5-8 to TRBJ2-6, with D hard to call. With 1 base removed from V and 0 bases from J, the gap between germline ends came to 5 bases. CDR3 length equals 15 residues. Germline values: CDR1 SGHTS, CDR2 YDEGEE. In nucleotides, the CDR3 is TGTGCCAGCAGCTTGCGGTTCTCTGGGGCCAACGTCCTGACTTTC. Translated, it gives CASSLRFSGANVLTF.

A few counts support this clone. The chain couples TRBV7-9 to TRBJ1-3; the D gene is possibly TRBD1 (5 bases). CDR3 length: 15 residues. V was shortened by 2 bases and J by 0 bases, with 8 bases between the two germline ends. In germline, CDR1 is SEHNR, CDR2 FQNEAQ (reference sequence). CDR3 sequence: CASSLSGGSGNTIYF. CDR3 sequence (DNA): TGTGCCAGCAGCTTATCCGGGGGCTCTGGAAACACCATATATTTT.

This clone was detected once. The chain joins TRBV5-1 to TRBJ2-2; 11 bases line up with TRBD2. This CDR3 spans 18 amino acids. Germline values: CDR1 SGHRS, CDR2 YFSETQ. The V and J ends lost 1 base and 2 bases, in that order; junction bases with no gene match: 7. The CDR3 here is CASSLLPSGGTNTGELFF. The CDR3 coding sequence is TGCGCCAGCAGCTTGCTCCCTAGCGGGGGGACCAACACCGGGGAGCTGTTTTTT. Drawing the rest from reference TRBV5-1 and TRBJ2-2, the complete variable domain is KAGVTQTPRYLIKTRGQQVTLSCSPISGHRSVSWYQQTPGQGLQFLFEYFSETQRNKGNFPGRFSGRQFSNSRSEMNVSTLELGDSALYLCASSLLPSGGTNTGELFFGEGSRLTVL.